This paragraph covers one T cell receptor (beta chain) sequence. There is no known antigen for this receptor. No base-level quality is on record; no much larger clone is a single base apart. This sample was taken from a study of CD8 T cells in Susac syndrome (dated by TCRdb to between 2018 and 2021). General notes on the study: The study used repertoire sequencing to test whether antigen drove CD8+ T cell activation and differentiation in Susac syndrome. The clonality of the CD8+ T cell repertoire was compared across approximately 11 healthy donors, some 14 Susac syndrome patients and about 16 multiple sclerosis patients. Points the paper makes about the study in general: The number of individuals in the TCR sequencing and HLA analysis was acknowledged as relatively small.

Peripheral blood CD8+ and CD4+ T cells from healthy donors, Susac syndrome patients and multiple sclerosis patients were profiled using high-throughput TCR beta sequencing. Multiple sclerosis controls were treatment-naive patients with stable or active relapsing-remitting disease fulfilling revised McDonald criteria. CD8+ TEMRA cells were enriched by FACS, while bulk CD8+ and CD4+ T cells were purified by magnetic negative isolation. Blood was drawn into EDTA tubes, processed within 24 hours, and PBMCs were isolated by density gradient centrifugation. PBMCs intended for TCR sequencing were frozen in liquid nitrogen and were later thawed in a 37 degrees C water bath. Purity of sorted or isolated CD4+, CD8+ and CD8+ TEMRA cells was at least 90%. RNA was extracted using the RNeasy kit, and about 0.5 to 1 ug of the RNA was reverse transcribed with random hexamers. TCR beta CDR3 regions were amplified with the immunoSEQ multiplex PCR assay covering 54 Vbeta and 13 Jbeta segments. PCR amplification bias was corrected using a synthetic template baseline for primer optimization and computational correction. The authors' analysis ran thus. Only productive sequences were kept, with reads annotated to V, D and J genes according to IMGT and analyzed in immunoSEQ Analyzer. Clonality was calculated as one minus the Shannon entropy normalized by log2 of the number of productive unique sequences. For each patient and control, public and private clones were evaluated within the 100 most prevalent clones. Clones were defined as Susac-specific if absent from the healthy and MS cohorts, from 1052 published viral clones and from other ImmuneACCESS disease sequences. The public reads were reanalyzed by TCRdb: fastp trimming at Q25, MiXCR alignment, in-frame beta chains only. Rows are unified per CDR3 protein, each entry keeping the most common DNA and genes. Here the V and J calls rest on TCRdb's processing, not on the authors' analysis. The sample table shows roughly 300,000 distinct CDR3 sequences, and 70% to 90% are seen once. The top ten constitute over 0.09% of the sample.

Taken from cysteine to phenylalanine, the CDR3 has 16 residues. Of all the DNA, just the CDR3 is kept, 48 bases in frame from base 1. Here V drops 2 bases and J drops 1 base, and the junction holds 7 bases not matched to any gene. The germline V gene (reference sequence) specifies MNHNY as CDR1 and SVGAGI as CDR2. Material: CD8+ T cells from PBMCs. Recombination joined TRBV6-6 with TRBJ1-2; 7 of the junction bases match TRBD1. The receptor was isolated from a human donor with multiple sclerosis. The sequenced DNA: TGTGCCAGCAGTTACGGGACAGAACTCGTTAACTATGGCTACACCTTC. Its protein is CASSYGTELVNYGYTF.